These 30 T cell receptor beta chains were sequenced from one sample in a study of blood T cells in healthy people across ages. Next came a second PCR, run for roughly 6 to 11 cycles, which used a sample-barcoded 5' primer along with a J-beta primer mix. TCRdb redid the calling of the 5' RACE reads with MiXCR, one entry per CDR3 protein. Here the sample spans 1.5 million or so distinct CDR3 sequences, around 40% being singletons. Input material: blood. The source of these receptors is a young woman in good health.

In its sample, this clonotype was seen a few times. The rearrangement links TRBV6-2 or TRBV6-3 to TRBJ2-1, with 7 bases aligning to TRBD2. Germline CDR1 and CDR2: MNHEY and SVGEGT. Trimming removed 7 bases from V and 0 bases from J; junction bases left unmatched: 21. CDR3 length equals 20 residues. The CDR3 DNA follows: TGTGCCAGCACTTTACGCCTATCTGAGCGGGGTGCTAGCTCCTACAATGAGCAGTTCTTC. Its translation: CASTLRLSERGASSYNEQFF.

This clonotype was counted ten times or more. This sequence joins TRBV29-1 and TRBJ2-3, with D tentatively TRBD2 (5 bases). The germline CDR1 and CDR2 sequences are SQVTM and ANQGSEA. V gave up 4 bases and J gave up 0 bases, with 8 bases separating them. The CDR3 extends over 13 amino acids. The CDR3 region has the DNA TGCAGCGTTGGAGGGCGGAGCACAGATACGCAGTATTTT. Its translation is CSVGGRSTDTQYF.

A note on this clonotype: One end of the junction does not line up with germline, which may come from a read error. The chain employs TRBV2 and TRBJ2-5, with D possibly being TRBD1 (5 bases). There are 12 residues in the CDR3. Per the germline V gene, CDR1 is SNHLY and CDR2 is FYNNEI. The CDR3 DNA is TGTGTCAGAAGACAGACGCAAGAGGCCCAGTACTTC. Protein sequence: CVRRQTQEAQYF.

The gene calls are TRBV30 and TRBJ2-1; 7 nucleotides agree with TRBD2. The J segment lost 6 bases and the V segment lost 2 bases, leaving 1 base of the junction unmatched. The CDR3 covers 12 residues. Germline-derived CDR1 and CDR2 are GTSNPN and SVGIG (reference sequence). The CDR3 DNA reads as TGTGCCTGGAGTAGCGGGGTCAATGAGCAGTTCTTC. It codes for CAWSSGVNEQFF.

This clonotype was seen only a few times. The chain couples TRBV7-2 to TRBJ1-1; D is unclear. This CDR3 is built from 13 residues. Trimming cost V 5 bases and J 0 bases, with 7 bases left between them. Germline V gene sequence: CDR1 SGHTA, CDR2 FQGNSA. CDR3 nucleotide sequence: TGTGCCAGCAGCACTCAGATGAACACTGAAGCTTTCTTT. Encoded protein: CASSTQMNTEAFF. The variable domain in full, completed from reference TRBV7-2 and TRBJ1-1, reads GAGVSQSPSNKVTEKGKDVELRCDPISGHTALYWYRQSLGQGLEFLIYFQGNSAPDKSGLPSDRFSAERTGGSVSTLTIQRTQQEDSAVYLCASSTQMNTEAFFGQGTRLTVV.

The V and J genes are TRBV15 and TRBJ1-2; D unclear. Trimming took off 3 bases at V and 0 bases at J, with 5 bases between the two ends. The length of the CDR3 is 13 residues. Germline CDR1 is LNHNV and CDR2 is YYDKDF (reference sequence). CDR3 nucleotides: TGTGCCACCAGCAGCGGTACTAACTATGGCTACACCTTC. Translating gives CATSSGTNYGYTF. Drawing the rest from reference TRBV15 and TRBJ1-2, the complete variable domain is DAMVIQNPRYQVTQFGKPVTLSCSQTLNHNVMYWYQQKSSQAPKLLFHYYDKDFNNEADTPDNFQSRRPNTSFCFLDIRSPGLGDTAMYLCATSSGTNYGYTFGSGTRLTVV.

The chain carries TRBV29-1 and TRBJ1-1; TRBD1 agrees at 9 bases. V was clipped by 3 bases and J by 0 bases; unmatched bases: 5. The CDR3 has 15 amino acids. Germline V gene lookup returns CDR1 SQVTM and CDR2 ANQGSEA. The CDR3 spells CSVDPTGGMNTEAFF. The CDR3 DNA reads as TGCAGCGTTGATCCGACAGGGGGGATGAACACTGAAGCTTTCTTT.

This clonotype was recorded a few times. The V and J genes are TRBV5-1 and TRBJ2-1; 7 nucleotides align to TRBD2. This CDR3 has 14 amino acids. CDR1 and CDR2 from the germline V gene are SGHRS and YFSETQ. The V and J ends lost 2 bases and 6 bases, in that order; junction bases with no gene match: 5. Written as DNA, the CDR3 is TGCGCCAGCAGCTTCTTGCGGGAGATCAATGAGCAGTTCTTC. It is translated as CASSFLREINEQFF. Filled out from reference TRBV5-1 and TRBJ2-1, the complete variable domain reads KAGVTQTPRYLIKTRGQQVTLSCSPISGHRSVSWYQQTPGQGLQFLFEYFSETQRNKGNFPGRFSGRQFSNSRSEMNVSTLELGDSALYLCASSFLREINEQFFGPGTRLTVL.

This clonotype was counted a few times. V usage is TRBV7-6 and J usage is TRBJ1-5, with D possibly matching TRBD1 (6 bases). Germline-derived CDR1 and CDR2 are SGHVS and FNYEAQ. The CDR3 spans 17 residues. Trimming pared 1 base from V and 3 bases from J, leaving 16 bases between. Written as DNA, the CDR3 is TGTGCCAGCAGCTTAGGAGTACTGGGGGGCCCCAATCAGCCCCAGCATTTT. Residues: CASSLGVLGGPNQPQHF. Supplemented by reference TRBV7-6 and TRBJ1-5, the full variable domain reads GAGVSQSPRYKVTKRGQDVALRCDPISGHVSLYWYRQALGQGPEFLTYFNYEAQQDKSGLPNDRFSAERPEGSISTLTIQRTEQRDSAMYRCASSLGVLGGPNQPQHFGDGTRLSIL.

This rearrangement joins TRBV4-3 to TRBJ1-5; no definite D call. Germline CDR1 and CDR2: LGHNA and YSLEER. The CDR3 extends over 13 amino acids. V lost 4 bases, J lost 10 bases, and 14 bases lay in between. In nucleotides, the CDR3 is TGCGCCAGCAGCCGGGTTATCCACTCACCCCAGCATTTT. As protein: CASSRVIHSPQHF.

The chain carries TRBV4-1 and TRBJ1-4; D gene ambiguous. V shed 2 bases and J shed 4 bases, with 20 bases lying between them. Germline assignment: CDR1 MGHRA and CDR2 YSYEKL. The CDR3 spans 18 residues. CDR3 nucleotides: TGCGCCAGCAGCCAATTTACGAGACCTGGATCGGATAATGAAAAACTGTTTTTT. This codes for CASSQFTRPGSDNEKLFF.

This clonotype occurred a few times. The V gene is TRBV28, the J gene TRBJ2-1, with a weak D call TRBD2 (6 bases). The length of the CDR3 is 16 residues. Germline CDR1 MDHEN, CDR2 SYDVKM. The V gene lost 6 bases and the J gene lost 0 bases, with 15 bases spanning the gap. As DNA, the CDR3 is TGTGCCAGCAGCCCTCTAGCGTTCAGCTCCTACAATGAGCAGTTCTTC. It is translated as CASSPLAFSSYNEQFF.

This chain uses TRBV5-6 with TRBJ1-6; D is uncertain. The CDR3 is 13 amino acids. Trimming left V 5 bases short and J 7 bases short, with 10 bases between. Germline CDR1 is SGHDT and CDR2 is YYEEEE. CDR3 DNA: TGTGCCAGCAGACACCGGAACAATTCACCCCTCCACTTT. It yields the protein CASRHRNNSPLHF.

V usage is TRBV7-9 and J usage is TRBJ2-4, with D uncertain. Germline V gene lookup returns CDR1 SEHNR and CDR2 FQNEAQ (reference sequence). The CDR3 consists of 14 residues. Trimming left V 5 bases short and J 3 bases short, with 11 bases between. CDR3 region: CASSRAESKNIQYF. The CDR3 coding sequence is TGTGCCAGCAGCCGTGCGGAAAGCAAAAACATTCAGTACTTC.

The rearrangement joins TRBV11-2 to TRBJ2-1; D unclear. Germline V gene data show CDR1 as SGHAT and CDR2 as FQNNGV. The CDR3 loop spans 15 amino acids. Trimming removed 4 bases from V and 3 bases from J, with 13 bases in between. DNA of the CDR3: TGTGCCAGCAGCTGGGGTGAGTTAAGCTACAATGAGCAGTTCTTC. This translates into CASSWGELSYNEQFF. Combining the CDR3 with reference TRBV11-2 and TRBJ2-1 gives the whole variable domain EAGVAQSPRYKIIEKRQSVAFWCNPISGHATLYWYQQILGQGPKLLIQFQNNGVVDDSQLPKDRFSAERLKGVDSTLKIQPAKLEDSAVYLCASSWGELSYNEQFFGPGTRLTVL.

This clonotype was counted a few times. The V gene is TRBV6-6, the J gene TRBJ2-5; D might be TRBD2 (5 bases). The V end was cut by 2 bases, the J end by 11 bases, with 18 bases between. CDR3 length: 14 residues. Per germline, CDR1 MNHNY and CDR2 SVGAGI (reference sequence). This chain's CDR3 is CASSYRTGVGEQYF. The CDR3 nucleotides are TGTGCCAGCAGTTACAGGACCGGGGTCGGGGAGCAGTACTTC.

This clonotype was found a few times. V usage is TRBV13 and J usage is TRBJ2-4; D is possibly TRBD1 (5 bases). V lost 3 bases and J 4 bases, leaving 7 bases between the germline ends. The V gene's germline CDR1 is PRHDT and CDR2 FYEKMQ (reference sequence). The CDR3 contains 13 residues. CDR3 protein: CASSFRGKNIQYF. DNA of the CDR3: TGTGCCAGCAGCTTTAGGGGAAAAAACATTCAGTACTTC.

The chain's CDR3 is CASSFWAGGAPDTQYF. The DNA for the CDR3 is TGTGCCAGCAGTTTTTGGGCGGGAGGGGCCCCAGATACGCAGTATTTT. The V call is TRBV12-3 or TRBV12-4, the J call TRBJ2-3, with 9 bases that match TRBD2. V dropped 3 bases and J dropped 4; count of bases not matched to a gene: 8. The CDR3 contains 16 residues.

The chain carries TRBV12-3 or TRBV12-4 and TRBJ1-2, with D unclear. This CDR3 spans 12 amino acids. V was trimmed by 8 bases and J by 6 bases, leaving 13 bases between them. The CDR3 nucleotides read TGTGCCAGCTCCCCGGTGTCCCATGGCTACACCTTC. Its protein is CASSPVSHGYTF.

The genes are TRBV4-2 and TRBJ1-2, with D possibly TRBD1 on 5 matching bases. Trimming pared 7 bases from V and 3 bases from J, leaving 15 bases between. This CDR3 is built from 14 residues. Germline loops: CDR1 LGHNA, CDR2 YNFKEQ. The CDR3 nucleotides are TGTGCCAGCACTCTCGTGGGGGGAGACTATGGCTACACCTTC. Translated: CASTLVGGDYGYTF.

This clonotype appeared a few times. The gene calls are TRBV5-5 and TRBJ2-5; D is possibly TRBD1 (6 bases). From germline, CDR1 is SGHKS and CDR2 YYEKEE (reference sequence). The V end lost 1 base, the J end lost 4 bases, and 17 bases lay between the germline ends. The CDR3 extends over 16 amino acids. The CDR3 spells CASSLYHRAITETQYF. The DNA of the CDR3 is TGTGCCAGCAGCTTGTATCACAGGGCCATTACAGAGACCCAGTACTTC.

The V call is TRBV20-1, the J call TRBJ2-7, with 7 bases aligning to TRBD2. Germline values: CDR1 DFQATT, CDR2 SNEGSKA (reference sequence). CDR3 length equals 15 residues. V gave up 3 bases and J gave up 0 bases; unmatched junction bases: 8. The CDR3: CSARESLAASYEQYF. DNA for the CDR3: TGCAGTGCTAGGGAAAGCCTAGCGGCCTCCTACGAGCAGTACTTC.

J is TRBJ1-6 and V is TRBV4-3; D ambiguous. The CDR3 has 15 residues. CDR1 and CDR2 from the germline V gene are LGHNA and YSLEER. The V and J ends lost 6 bases and 0 bases respectively, with 9 bases between them. As DNA, the CDR3 is TGCGCCAGCAGGGTGGAGAGCTCCTATAATTCACCCCTCCACTTT. This gives the protein CASRVESSYNSPLHF.

This clonotype occurred a few times. V and J are TRBV28 and TRBJ2-4, with a possible D match to TRBD2 (6 bases). There are 15 residues in the CDR3. In germline, CDR1 is MDHEN, CDR2 SYDVKM. Trimming stripped 6 bases from V and 1 base from J, with 13 bases between. The chain's CDR3 is CASSRFLAAKNIQYF. CDR3 nucleotide sequence: TGTGCCAGCAGCCGATTTCTAGCGGCCAAAAACATTCAGTACTTC.

In this sample, this clonotype turned up a few times. The V and J genes are TRBV20-1 and TRBJ2-5; 11 bases agree with TRBD2. The trim removed 3 bases at V and 3 bases at J, leaving 12 bases unmatched. Germline V gene data show CDR1 as DFQATT and CDR2 as SNEGSKA (reference sequence). The CDR3 consists of 17 residues. The CDR3 bases are TGCAGTGCTAGGGAGGGTCTAGCGGGAGGTTTGGAAGAGACCCAGTACTTC. Amino acids: CSAREGLAGGLEETQYF.

The chain is built from TRBV12-3 or TRBV12-4 and TRBJ1-6; maybe TRBD1 (5 bases). The length of the CDR3 is 14 residues. V lost 3 bases, J lost 11 bases, and 14 bases lay in between. The CDR3 protein is CASSLDPGRTPLHF. The CDR3 nucleotides read TGTGCCAGCAGTTTGGACCCGGGGCGAACACCCCTCCACTTT.

The chain links TRBV7-2 to TRBJ2-7; TRBD1 is a possible D gene (6 bases). Trimming shortened V by 2 bases and J by 7 bases, and 18 bases separated the two germline ends. Germline V gives CDR1 SGHTA, CDR2 FQGNSA. The CDR3 extends over 15 amino acids. The CDR3 here is CASSLWGGGYNEQYF. CDR3 coding DNA: TGTGCCAGCAGCTTATGGGGTGGGGGCTACAATGAGCAGTACTTC.

This clonotype was counted between two and nine times. V gene TRBV18 combines with J gene TRBJ2-1; TRBD2 matches at 7 bases. CDR3 length: 13 residues. The germline CDR1 and CDR2 sequences are KGHSH and LQKENI. V dropped 6 bases and J dropped 9; count of bases not matched to a gene: 8. CDR3 nucleotides: TGTGCCAGCTCTACCGGTTGGGGGGGTGAGCAGTTCTTC. This translates into CASSTGWGGEQFF.

The J gene is TRBJ2-5, the V gene TRBV9, with 8 bases identical to TRBD1. Unmatched junction bases numbered 6, after V lost 0 bases and J lost 5 bases. CDR1 and CDR2 (germline): SGDLS, YYNGEE. The CDR3 extends over 15 amino acids. This CDR3 is CASSVDQGAWETQYF. The CDR3 DNA follows: TGTGCCAGCAGCGTAGATCAGGGGGCTTGGGAGACCCAGTACTTC.

Regarding this clonotype: Compared with germline, one end of the junction differs, possibly owing to a read error. The chain has TRBV4-3 and TRBJ2-7; no definite D call. Germline V CDR1 and CDR2: LGHNA, YSLEER. The CDR3 is made up of 15 amino acids. Here the CDR3 DNA reads TGCGCCAGCGGCCAAGAAATACACCCGGGCTACGAGCAGTACTTC. Amino acids: CASGQEIHPGYEQYF.